This is a list of T cell receptor beta chains from one sample in a study of blood T cell repertoires in COVID-19. Clones were read by immunoSEQ multiplex PCR, and TCRdb kept only the in-frame ones, dropping some. This sample yields 150,000 or so clones, of which 75% to 90% are seen a single time; about 5% belongs to the top ten. The sample taken for sequencing was PBMCs or T cells enriched from blood (not recorded which). The receptor set was obtained from a man aged 70 or older who had been exposed to COVID-19. Both conserved end residues are trimmed from each CDR3. Each record gives: V gene, J gene, CDR3 protein.

V gene: TRBV11-2; J gene: TRBJ2-1; CDR3 protein: ASSLASGGHPYNEQF
V gene: TRBV21-1; J gene: TRBJ2-3; CDR3 protein: ASSKAMASRTDTQY
V gene: TRBV5-6; J gene: TRBJ1-4; CDR3 protein: ASSLGGQSEKLF
V gene: TRBV7-9; J gene: TRBJ1-5; CDR3 protein: ASSLGDRGYQPQH
V gene: TRBV2; J gene: TRBJ1-5; CDR3 protein: ASSPDRGQPQH
V gene: TRBV12-3/TRBV12-4; J gene: TRBJ1-1; CDR3 protein: ASSTRDRGTAF
V gene: TRBV4-3; J gene: TRBJ1-2; CDR3 protein: ASSPWTGGDYGYT
V gene: TRBV28; J gene: TRBJ2-3; CDR3 protein: ASSPFSGRDRDTQY
V gene: TRBV3-1/TRBV3-2; J gene: TRBJ1-1; CDR3 protein: ASGGQGNTEAF
V gene: TRBV5-6; J gene: TRBJ1-3; CDR3 protein: ASSLETKRIGNTIY
V gene: TRBV28; J gene: TRBJ1-1; CDR3 protein: ASSSYRGMNTEAF
V gene: TRBV11-2; J gene: TRBJ2-5; CDR3 protein: ASSLAGGRETQY
V gene: TRBV29-1; J gene: TRBJ1-2; CDR3 protein: SASSGAYGYT
V gene: TRBV5-4; J gene: TRBJ1-2; CDR3 protein: ASSAAGDYGYT
V gene: TRBV5-1; J gene: TRBJ2-2; CDR3 protein: ASSFSGSAGELF
V gene: TRBV6-4; J gene: TRBJ2-1; CDR3 protein: ASSEGTSPNEQF
V gene: TRBV6-5; J gene: TRBJ1-5; CDR3 protein: ASTHGGVGNQPQH
V gene: TRBV24-1; J gene: TRBJ1-1; CDR3 protein: ATSGLGQFVSRRNTEAF
V gene: TRBV5-1; J gene: TRBJ2-5; CDR3 protein: ASSRALGVQETQY
V gene: TRBV2; J gene: TRBJ1-4; CDR3 protein: ASRLGRGYREKLF
V gene: TRBV5-4; J gene: TRBJ2-5; CDR3 protein: ASSQTKLAGVETQY
V gene: TRBV11-2; J gene: TRBJ2-1; CDR3 protein: ASSLVGASGNEQF
V gene: TRBV9; J gene: TRBJ2-7; CDR3 protein: ASSVGVAGSYEQY
V gene: TRBV2; J gene: TRBJ2-3; CDR3 protein: ASSSLAARPDTQY
V gene: TRBV3-1/TRBV3-2; J gene: TRBJ2-1; CDR3 protein: ASSPRQGFTGSF
V gene: TRBV19; J gene: TRBJ2-7; CDR3 protein: ASSGRGQGSSYEQY
V gene: TRBV19; J gene: TRBJ1-4; CDR3 protein: ASTPRQGYEKLF
V gene: TRBV3-1/TRBV3-2; J gene: TRBJ2-1; CDR3 protein: ASSQIRTSGYNEQF
V gene: TRBV3-1/TRBV3-2; J gene: TRBJ2-6; CDR3 protein: ASSQGSSGSGANVLT
V gene: TRBV9; J gene: TRBJ2-2; CDR3 protein: ASSVGGHLNTGELF
V gene: TRBV2; J gene: TRBJ2-1; CDR3 protein: ASKGSGGANEQF
V gene: TRBV2; J gene: TRBJ2-5; CDR3 protein: ASSLRVRETQY
V gene: TRBV7-2; J gene: TRBJ2-7; CDR3 protein: ASSETGYEQY
V gene: TRBV13; J gene: TRBJ2-3; CDR3 protein: ASRRLWASVEMDTQY
V gene: TRBV5-1; J gene: TRBJ1-2; CDR3 protein: ASSSGDRNYGYT
V gene: TRBV19; J gene: TRBJ2-1; CDR3 protein: ATTGTYHYNEQF
V gene: TRBV5-4; J gene: TRBJ2-2; CDR3 protein: ASSFSIGGSPGELF
V gene: TRBV11-3; J gene: TRBJ1-3; CDR3 protein: ASSFTSGVGNTIY
V gene: TRBV5-1; J gene: TRBJ2-7; CDR3 protein: ASSPADRRFEQY
V gene: TRBV7-8; J gene: TRBJ2-6; CDR3 protein: ASSLGDRLSGANVLT
V gene: TRBV7-2; J gene: TRBJ2-2; CDR3 protein: ASSLVSSGELF
V gene: TRBV18; J gene: TRBJ2-7; CDR3 protein: ASSPRTSGTYEQY
V gene: TRBV18; J gene: TRBJ1-1; CDR3 protein: ASSRTTIVQGAGYTEAF
V gene: TRBV5-1; J gene: TRBJ1-1; CDR3 protein: ASRPGQGEGNTEAF
V gene: TRBV29-1; J gene: TRBJ2-1; CDR3 protein: SVEGILAGGGYNEQF
V gene: TRBV19; J gene: TRBJ2-7; CDR3 protein: ASSYLQGGEQY
V gene: TRBV10-2; J gene: TRBJ1-5; CDR3 protein: ASSQPGQGLNQPQH